The text below deals with one T cell receptor beta chain. Its antigen is still unknown. The CDR3 spans 17 residues. Germline CDR1 is LGHNA and CDR2 is YSLEER. Trimming shortened V by 4 bases and J by 0 bases, and 18 bases separated the two germline ends. As defined, naive CD8 cells were CD45RO-negative and positively selected for CCR7, with terminally differentiated effector memory CD45RA+ cells excluded. Libraries were prepared by immunoSEQ multiplex PCR; TCRdb keeps only in-frame clonotypes and omits some of them. Of 2 million to 2.5 million clones listed, roughly 95% are singletons. The data belong to a study of shared clonotypes between healthy human individuals. Study-wide points: Lower generation probabilities were found for non-shared clonotypes than for those shared by all four donors.

The sequenced material came from naive CD8+ T cells sorted from blood. This clonotype was obtained from a man between 18 and 35 years old in good health. The chain carries TRBV4-3 and TRBJ1-1, with a tentative D call TRBD1 (5 bases). CDR3 sequence reads: CASSPSRWGDMNTEAFF. As DNA, the CDR3 is TGCGCCAGCAGCCCCTCGAGGTGGGGCGACATGAACACTGAAGCTTTCTTT.